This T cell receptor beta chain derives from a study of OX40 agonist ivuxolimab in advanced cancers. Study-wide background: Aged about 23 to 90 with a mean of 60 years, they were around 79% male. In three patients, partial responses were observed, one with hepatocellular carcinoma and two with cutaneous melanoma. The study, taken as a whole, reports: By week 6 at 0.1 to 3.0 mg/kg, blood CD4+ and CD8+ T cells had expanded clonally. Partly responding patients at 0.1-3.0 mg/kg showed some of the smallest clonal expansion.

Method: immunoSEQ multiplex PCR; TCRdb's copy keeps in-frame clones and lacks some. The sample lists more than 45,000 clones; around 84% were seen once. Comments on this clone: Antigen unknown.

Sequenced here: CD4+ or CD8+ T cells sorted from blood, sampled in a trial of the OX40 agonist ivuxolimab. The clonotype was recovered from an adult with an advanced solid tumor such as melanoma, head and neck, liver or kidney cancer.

CDR3 DNA sequence: TGTGCCAGCTCACCGGACCAGAATTTTAACTATGGCTACACCTTC. As protein: CASSPDQNFNYGYTF. J is TRBJ1-2 and V is TRBV18; no definite D call. The CDR3 spans 15 residues. With 3 bases removed from V and 1 base from J, the gap between germline ends came to 12 bases. Germline V CDR1 and CDR2: KGHSH, LQKENI.